Each of the 25 T cell receptor beta chains below was sequenced from the same sample in a study of T cells in Graves' hyperthyroidism and ophthalmopathy. It was RNA transcripts that yielded the amplified TCR beta CDR3 regions. In the first-round RT-PCR of the TCR CDR3, the HTBI primer set was used. TCRdb re-analysed the multiplex PCR reads in MiXCR, keeping a single row per CDR3 protein. The sample carries some 510,000 distinct CDR3 sequences, less than 25% recorded once. The specimen sequenced was blood. These receptor sequences come from a man aged 18 to 29 with Graves' hyperthyroidism.

This clonotype was recorded at least ten times. The chain uses TRBV6-2 or TRBV6-3 and TRBJ2-7; 7 positions agree with TRBD1. CDR3 length equals 14 residues. V lost 9 bases and J lost 3; bases outside the gene matches: 11. CDR1 and CDR2 (germline): MNHEY, SVGEGT. The CDR3 loop reads CASGRDSFLYEQYF. CDR3 in DNA: TGTGCCAGTGGCAGGGACAGTTTTCTCTACGAGCAGTACTTC.

This clonotype was counted a few times. A much larger clonotype is one base distant, so this may be a read error. J is TRBJ1-1 and V is TRBV6-5, with a possible D match to TRBD1 (5 bases). V lost 4 bases and J lost 4, with 19 bases in between. CDR3 length equals 16 residues. Germline CDR1 and CDR2: MNHEY and SVGAGI. The CDR3 DNA is TGTGCCAGCAGTTTCCCCTCTACGGGGGGGGGCACTGAAGCTTTCTTT. As protein: CASSFPSTGGGTEAFF.

This sequence joins TRBV12-3 or TRBV12-4 and TRBJ2-5, with 9 bases matching TRBD2. With 6 bases clipped from V and 1 base from J, the junction kept 6 bases outside the gene matches. CDR3 length equals 15 residues. The CDR3 sequence: CASRRGGRAQETQYF. The CDR3 nucleotides are TGTGCCAGCAGACGGGGCGGGAGGGCCCAAGAGACCCAGTACTTC.

This clonotype came up many times. This may stem from a read error, because a much larger clone lies one nucleotide away. This chain connects TRBV28 to TRBJ1-2, with D tentatively TRBD1 (6 bases). Trimming shortened V by 11 bases and J by 1 base, and 17 bases separated the two germline ends. Germline assignment: CDR1 MDHEN and CDR2 SYDVKM. The CDR3 has 14 amino acids. CDR3 coding DNA: TGTGCCGCCAAACTGATCAGGGGTAACTATGGCTACACCTTC. Protein product: CAAKLIRGNYGYTF.

This clonotype was counted ten times or more. The rearrangement uses TRBV6-5 and TRBJ2-6; D ambiguous. The V end lost 1 base, the J end lost 4 bases, and 5 bases lay between the germline ends. CDR1 and CDR2 (germline): MNHEY, SVGAGI. The CDR3 spans 14 residues. Written as DNA, the CDR3 is TGTGCCAGCAGTTACTTTCCCGGGGCCAACGTCCTGACTTTC. It encodes CASSYFPGANVLTF.

This clonotype was observed a handful of times. The chain is built from TRBV18 and TRBJ1-1, with D hard to call. The CDR3 runs 15 residues. Trimming took off 6 bases at V and 1 base at J, with 15 bases between the two ends. Germline V gives CDR1 KGHSH, CDR2 LQKENI. The CDR3 DNA is TGTGCCAGCTCCCTGGCCGGACGGACGAACACTGAAGCTTTCTTT. Translation gives CASSLAGRTNTEAFF.

Many counts were recorded for this clonotype. The chain couples TRBV20-1 to TRBJ1-1; the D gene is possibly TRBD1 (6 bases). V gave up 3 bases and J gave up 2 bases, with 10 bases separating them. Germline-derived CDR1 and CDR2 are DFQATT and SNEGSKA (reference sequence). There are 13 residues in the CDR3. CDR3 DNA sequence: TGCAGTGCTAGTCCGGGACACAACACTGAAGCTTTCTTT. Its protein is CSASPGHNTEAFF.

The chain combines TRBV12-5 with TRBJ1-1; D ambiguous. Trimming removed 1 base at V and 7 bases at J, with 10 bases between. The CDR3 spans 13 residues. Germline-derived CDR1 and CDR2 are LGHNT and FRNRAP. CDR3 sequence (DNA): TGTGCTAGTGGTTTGGGACCCGAGGTTGAAGCTTTCTTT. It codes for CASGLGPEVEAFF.

At least ten counts were recorded for this clonotype. The genes are TRBV27 and TRBJ2-7; TRBD2 aligns across 7 bases. V lost 3 bases, J lost 4 bases, and 6 bases stayed unmatched. CDR1 MNHEY and CDR2 SMNVEV come from the germline V gene (reference sequence). This CDR3 is 14 amino acids long. The CDR3: CASSLTSRPYEQYF. In DNA, the CDR3 is TGTGCCAGCAGTTTGACTAGCCGCCCTTACGAGCAGTACTTC.

This clonotype has a count of ten or more. V is TRBV29-1 and J is TRBJ2-5, with a possible D match to TRBD1 (5 bases). This CDR3 spans 13 amino acids. CDR1 and CDR2 (germline): SQVTM, ANQGSEA. The ends were cut back, 7 bases at V and 3 bases at J, with 15 bases in the middle. The CDR3 region has the DNA TGCAGCGCAAGCCAGACAGCTAAAGAGACCCAGTACTTC. It translates to CSASQTAKETQYF.

To note about this clonotype: The conserved phenylalanine or tryptophan is not found at the CDR3 terminus, so this likely reflects a read error. The rearrangement joins TRBV2 to TRBJ2-2; D is perhaps TRBD1 (6 bases). The CDR3 totals 16 residues. Germline CDR1 is SNHLY and CDR2 is FYNNEI. V was trimmed by 4 bases and J by 3 bases, leaving 15 bases between them. CDR3 sequence (DNA): TGTGCCAGCAGTGGGGGACACCCAAGCTACACCGGGGAGCTGTTTGTT. Its translation: CASSGGHPSYTGELFV.

To note about this clonotype: A much more abundant neighbour one base away suggests this may be a read error. This chain joins TRBV5-1 and TRBJ1-1, with D perhaps matching TRBD1 (6 bases). The CDR3 is 13 residues long. Germline loops: CDR1 SGHRS, CDR2 YFSETQ. This chain's CDR3 is CASSWGGDTKAFF. DNA of the CDR3: TGCGCCAGCAGCTGGGGCGGGGACACTAAAGCTTTCTTT.

This chain connects TRBV30 to TRBJ1-1; tentative D call: TRBD1 (5 bases). The germline V gene has CDR1 GTSNPN and CDR2 SVGIG (reference sequence). The CDR3 is 11 residues long. V was pared by 4 bases and J by 7 bases, with 10 bases between. The CDR3 sequence is CAWILDSEAFF. CDR3 nucleotide sequence: TGTGCCTGGATATTAGACAGTGAAGCTTTCTTT.

This chain connects TRBV3-1 to TRBJ1-2, with D possibly matching TRBD1 (5 bases). There are 17 residues in the CDR3. From germline, CDR1 is LGHDT and CDR2 YNNKEL (reference sequence). The ends were cut back, 1 base at V and 7 bases at J, with 22 bases in the middle. Here the CDR3 reads CASSQGIQASKRGGYTF. The DNA of the CDR3 is TGTGCCAGCAGCCAAGGAATCCAGGCATCAAAAAGGGGTGGCTACACCTTC.

This clonotype was seen many times. The rearrangement links TRBV20-1 to TRBJ1-5; no reliable D call. This CDR3 has 12 amino acids. V dropped 7 bases and J dropped 5 bases, with 12 bases sitting between them. The germline gives CDR1 DFQATT, CDR2 SNEGSKA (reference sequence). The CDR3: CSGVSGDQPQHF. CDR3 DNA sequence: TGCAGTGGCGTAAGTGGTGATCAGCCCCAGCATTTT.

This clonotype has a count of ten or more. In DNA, the CDR3 is TGTGCCAGCAGCCTGAACCGCGGGGGGGCCGGGGAGACCCAGTACTTC. Its protein product is CASSLNRGGAGETQYF. This rearrangement joins TRBV12-3 or TRBV12-4 to TRBJ2-5; 9 bases are a match to TRBD2. CDR3 length: 16 amino acids. V was clipped by 6 bases and J by 5 bases; unmatched bases: 13.

The chain recombines TRBV30 with TRBJ2-5; TRBD2 aligns across 11 bases. Losses at the gene ends were 4 bases for V and 4 bases for J; bases not matched to a gene: 5. This CDR3 spans 14 amino acids. Germline CDR1 is GTSNPN and CDR2 is SVGIG (reference sequence). This chain's CDR3 is CAWTLAGGRETQYF. CDR3 bases: TGTGCCTGGACCCTAGCGGGGGGTCGAGAGACCCAGTACTTC.

This rearrangement joins TRBV2 to TRBJ2-1; TRBD1 matches at 7 bases. The CDR3 is 14 residues long. Germline CDR1 is SNHLY and CDR2 is FYNNEI. J was trimmed by 5 bases and V by 6 bases; bases with no gene match: 7. CDR3 in amino acids: CASSPRDSNNEQFF. CDR3 coding DNA: TGTGCCAGCAGCCCCCGGGACAGTAACAATGAGCAGTTCTTC.

J is TRBJ2-7 and V is TRBV24-1, with 8 bases matching TRBD1. Germline loops: CDR1 KGHDR, CDR2 SFDVKD. Trimming cost V 9 bases and J 6 bases; bases outside gene matches: 9. The length of the CDR3 is 13 residues. CDR3 nucleotides: TGTGCCACCTCACGACCTGGGACAGGCGAGCAGTACTTC. Protein product: CATSRPGTGEQYF.

This clonotype occurred a few times. CDR3 in amino acids: CASSSPGGADQYF. The CDR3, as DNA: TGTGCCAGTAGTTCTCCGGGGGGCGCGGATCAGTATTTT. The chain couples TRBV19 to TRBJ2-3, with D tentatively TRBD2 (7 bases). Trimming stripped 5 bases from V and 12 bases from J, with 18 bases between. The CDR3 consists of 13 residues. Germline V lookup: CDR1 LNHDA, CDR2 SQIVND (reference sequence).

The genes are TRBV19 and TRBJ1-1, with a weak D call TRBD1 (6 bases). This CDR3 has 14 amino acids. Trimming removed 7 bases from V and 0 bases from J, with 12 bases in between. Germline CDR1 reads LNHDA; CDR2 reads SQIVND (reference sequence). The CDR3 sequence is CASTPGAMNTEAFF. CDR3 nucleotides: TGTGCCAGTACCCCGGGGGCTATGAACACTGAAGCTTTCTTT.

This clonotype was found many times. The V call is TRBV25-1, the J call TRBJ1-2; D unresolved. The CDR3 consists of 13 residues. V gave up 5 bases and J gave up 8 bases, with 15 bases separating them. Germline values: CDR1 MGHDK, CDR2 SYGVNS. The CDR3: CASSRATQWGYTF. Written as DNA, the CDR3 is TGTGCCAGCAGTAGGGCGACGCAATGGGGCTACACCTTC.

The chain employs TRBV29-1 and TRBJ1-2, with no clear D. V was shortened by 3 bases and J by 13 bases, with 6 bases between the two germline ends. The CDR3 loop spans 8 amino acids. From germline, CDR1 is SQVTM and CDR2 ANQGSEA. As DNA, the CDR3 is TGCAGCGTTGACGGAAGCACCTTC. This gives the protein CSVDGSTF.

This clonotype was seen repeatedly, ten times or more. J is TRBJ2-7 and V is TRBV28; 7 positions match TRBD1. Germline loops: CDR1 MDHEN, CDR2 SYDVKM. Trimming at V came to 6 bases and at J to 0 bases, leaving 5 bases not matched to a gene. CDR3 length equals 14 residues. The CDR3 spells CASSVGQTSYEQYF. The CDR3 DNA sequence: TGTGCCAGCAGCGTGGGACAGACCTCCTACGAGCAGTACTTC.

Only one count was recorded for this clonotype. The chain employs TRBV7-2 and TRBJ2-5; D ambiguous. Looked up from germline, CDR1 is SGHTA and CDR2 is FQGNSA. The CDR3 sequence is 15 residues long. V lost 3 bases, J lost 5 bases, and 16 bases lay in between. DNA for the CDR3: TGTGCCAGCAGCTTGTTTTTAGGTCCCAAGGAGACCCAGTACTTC. Protein: CASSLFLGPKETQYF.